This T cell receptor beta chain stems from a study of Graves' ophthalmopathy and Graves' hyperthyroidism. Whole-study context: At initial diagnosis, peripheral blood was obtained, and this preceded any treatment. Whole-study results and caveats: Ophthalmopathy cases were distinguished from stable hyperthyroidism by a 13-signature model, reaching around 88% sensitivity and 70% to 84% specificity.

RNA transcripts yielded amplified TCR beta CDR3 regions. An opening RT-PCR round employed HTBI primers and preceded a second-round multiplex PCR. TCRdb re-called the multiplex PCR reads with MiXCR, one entry per CDR3 protein. The table shows around 670,000 distinct CDR3 sequences, with 35% to 50% occurring only once. In germline, CDR1 is LNHDA, CDR2 SQIVND (reference sequence). The J segment lost 5 bases and the V segment lost 4 bases, leaving 8 bases of the junction unmatched. The length of the CDR3 is 16 residues. This clonotype has more than one count but fewer than ten. Its matching antigen is unknown.

The clonotype was recovered from an adult man with Graves' ophthalmopathy. The sequenced sample consisted of peripheral blood. The gene calls are TRBV19 and TRBJ2-5; TRBD2 aligns across 12 bases. The CDR3 here is CASSTGGLAGQETQYF. The CDR3 nucleotides read TGTGCCAGTAGTACCGGAGGACTAGCGGGACAGGAGACCCAGTACTTC.